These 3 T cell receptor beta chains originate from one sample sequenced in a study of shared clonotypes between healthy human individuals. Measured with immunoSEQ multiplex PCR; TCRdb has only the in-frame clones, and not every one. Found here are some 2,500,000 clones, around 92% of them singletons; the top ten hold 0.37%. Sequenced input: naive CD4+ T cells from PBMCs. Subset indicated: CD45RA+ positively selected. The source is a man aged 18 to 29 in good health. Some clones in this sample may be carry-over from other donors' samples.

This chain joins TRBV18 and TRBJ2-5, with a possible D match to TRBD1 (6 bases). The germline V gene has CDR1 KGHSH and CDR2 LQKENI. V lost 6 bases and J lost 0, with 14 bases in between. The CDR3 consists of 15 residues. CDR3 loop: CASSNPGDHQETQYF. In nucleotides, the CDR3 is TGTGCCAGCTCGAACCCAGGGGACCACCAAGAGACCCAGTACTTC.

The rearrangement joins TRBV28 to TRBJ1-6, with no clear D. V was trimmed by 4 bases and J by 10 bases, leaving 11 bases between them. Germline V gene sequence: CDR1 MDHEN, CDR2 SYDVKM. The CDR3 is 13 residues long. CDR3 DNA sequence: TGTGCCAGCAGTTCGCCCCTGGGGTCACCCCTCCACTTT. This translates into CASSSPLGSPLHF.

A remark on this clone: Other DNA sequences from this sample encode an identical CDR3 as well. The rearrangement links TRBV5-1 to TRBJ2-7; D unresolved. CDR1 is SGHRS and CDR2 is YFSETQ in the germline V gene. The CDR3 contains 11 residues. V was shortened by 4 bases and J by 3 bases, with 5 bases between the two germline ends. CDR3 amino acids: CASSQDYEQYF. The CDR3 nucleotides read TGCGCCAGCAGCCAAGACTACGAGCAGTACTTC.